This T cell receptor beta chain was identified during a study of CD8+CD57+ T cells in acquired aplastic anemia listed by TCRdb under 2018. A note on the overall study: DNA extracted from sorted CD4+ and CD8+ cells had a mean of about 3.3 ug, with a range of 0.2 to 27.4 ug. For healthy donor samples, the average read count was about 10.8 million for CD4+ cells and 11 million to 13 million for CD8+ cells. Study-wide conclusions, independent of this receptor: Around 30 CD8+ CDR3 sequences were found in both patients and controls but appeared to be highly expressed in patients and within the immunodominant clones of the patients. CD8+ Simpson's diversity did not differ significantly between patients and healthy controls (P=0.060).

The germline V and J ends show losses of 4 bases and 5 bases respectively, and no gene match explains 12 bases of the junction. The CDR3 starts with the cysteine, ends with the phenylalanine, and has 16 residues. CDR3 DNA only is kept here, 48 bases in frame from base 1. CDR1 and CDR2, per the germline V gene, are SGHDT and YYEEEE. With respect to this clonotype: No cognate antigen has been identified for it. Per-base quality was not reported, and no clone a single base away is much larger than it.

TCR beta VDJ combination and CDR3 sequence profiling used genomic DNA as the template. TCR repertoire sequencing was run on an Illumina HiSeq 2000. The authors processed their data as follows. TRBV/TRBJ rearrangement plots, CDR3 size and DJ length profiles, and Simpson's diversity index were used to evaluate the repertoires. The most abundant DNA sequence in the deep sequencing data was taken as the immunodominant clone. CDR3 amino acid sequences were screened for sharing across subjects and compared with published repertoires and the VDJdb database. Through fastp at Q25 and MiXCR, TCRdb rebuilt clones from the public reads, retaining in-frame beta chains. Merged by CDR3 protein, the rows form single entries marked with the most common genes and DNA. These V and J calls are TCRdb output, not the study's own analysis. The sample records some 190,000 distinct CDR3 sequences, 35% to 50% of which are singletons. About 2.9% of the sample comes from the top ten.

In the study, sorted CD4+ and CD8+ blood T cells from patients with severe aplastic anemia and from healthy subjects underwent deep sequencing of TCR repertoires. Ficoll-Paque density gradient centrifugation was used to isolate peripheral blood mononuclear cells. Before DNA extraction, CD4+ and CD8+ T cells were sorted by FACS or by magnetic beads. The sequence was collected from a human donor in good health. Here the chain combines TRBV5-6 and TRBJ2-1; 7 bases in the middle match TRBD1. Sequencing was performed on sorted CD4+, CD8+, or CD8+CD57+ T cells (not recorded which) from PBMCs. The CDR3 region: CASSVRDRTTNNEQFF. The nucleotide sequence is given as TGTGCCAGCAGCGTCCGGGACAGAACAACAAACAATGAGCAGTTCTTC.